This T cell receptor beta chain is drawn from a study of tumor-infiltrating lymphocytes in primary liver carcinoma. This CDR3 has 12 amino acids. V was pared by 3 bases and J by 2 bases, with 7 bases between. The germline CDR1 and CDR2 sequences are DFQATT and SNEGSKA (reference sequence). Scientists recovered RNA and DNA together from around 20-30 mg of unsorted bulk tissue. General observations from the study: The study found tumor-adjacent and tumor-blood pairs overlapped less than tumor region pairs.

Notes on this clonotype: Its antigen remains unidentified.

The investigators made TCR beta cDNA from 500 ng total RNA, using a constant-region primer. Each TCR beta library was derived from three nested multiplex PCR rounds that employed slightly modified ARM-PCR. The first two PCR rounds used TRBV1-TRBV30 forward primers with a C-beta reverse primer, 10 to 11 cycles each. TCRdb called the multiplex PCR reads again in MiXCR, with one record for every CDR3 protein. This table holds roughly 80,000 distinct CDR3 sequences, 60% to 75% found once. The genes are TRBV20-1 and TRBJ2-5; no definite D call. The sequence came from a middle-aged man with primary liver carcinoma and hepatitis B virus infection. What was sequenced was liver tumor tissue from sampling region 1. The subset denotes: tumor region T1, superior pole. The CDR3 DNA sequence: TGCAGTGCTAGTGCGTCACAAGAGACCCAGTACTTC. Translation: CSASASQETQYF.